This T cell receptor (beta chain) was identified during a study of shared clonotypes between healthy human individuals. In the original workflow: ImmunoSEQ sequences covered only the junction and lacked quality scores; filtering therefore differed. This table comes from immunoSEQ multiplex PCR, and its TCRdb copy is limited to in-frame clones, with some not included. The V and J calls and clone size were taken over from that table, and D and trimming were inferred from the DNA. Counted here are around 430,000 clones, about 76% occurring once; the ten biggest clones make up roughly 13%. Germline V gene data show CDR1 as SGDLS and CDR2 as YYNGEE. The CDR3 runs to 14 residues. Deletions cut 2 bases from V and 2 bases from J, with 8 bases between. This clone appeared many times.

The chain carries TRBV9 and TRBJ1-5; D is uncertain. The sample comprised PBMCs. This TCR was sampled from a middle-aged woman in good health. Some clones in this sample may be carry-over from other donors' samples. CDR3 loop: CASSVWGGNQPQHF. The CDR3 DNA is TGTGCCAGCAGCGTCTGGGGTGGCAATCAGCCCCAGCATTTT.